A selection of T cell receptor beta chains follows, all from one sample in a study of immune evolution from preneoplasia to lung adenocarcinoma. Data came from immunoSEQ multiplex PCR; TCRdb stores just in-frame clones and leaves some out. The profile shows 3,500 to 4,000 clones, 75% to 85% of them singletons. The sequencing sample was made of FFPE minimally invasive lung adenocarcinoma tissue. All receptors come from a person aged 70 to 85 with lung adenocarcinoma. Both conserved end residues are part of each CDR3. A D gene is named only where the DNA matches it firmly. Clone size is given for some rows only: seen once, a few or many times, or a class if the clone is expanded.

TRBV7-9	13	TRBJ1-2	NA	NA	CASSLQGNYSYTF	TGTGCCAGCAGCTTACAGGGGAACTATAGCTACACCTTC
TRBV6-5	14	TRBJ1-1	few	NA	CASKFGGPNTEAFF	TGTGCCAGCAAGTTTGGGGGCCCGAACACTGAAGCTTTCTTT
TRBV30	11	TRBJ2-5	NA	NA	CAWSVRETQYF	TGTGCCTGGAGTGTGCGGGAGACCCAGTACTTC
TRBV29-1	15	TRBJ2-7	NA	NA	CSAALTGTSTYEQYF	TGCAGCGCCGCACTTACCGGGACTTCAACCTACGAGCAGTACTTC
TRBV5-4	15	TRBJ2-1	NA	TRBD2	CASSVGLGGVDEQFF	TGTGCCAGCAGCGTGGGACTAGGAGGTGTCGATGAGCAGTTCTTC
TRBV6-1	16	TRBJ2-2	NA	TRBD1	CASSGRGGRKTGELFF	TGTGCCAGCAGTGGACGAGGGGGCCGGAAGACCGGGGAGCTGTTTTTT
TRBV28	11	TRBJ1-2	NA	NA	CATAGNYGYTF	TGTGCCACGGCAGGGAACTATGGCTACACCTTC
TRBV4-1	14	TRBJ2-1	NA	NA	CASSQDRSYNEQFF	TGCGCCAGCAGCCAAGATAGAAGTTACAATGAGCAGTTCTTC
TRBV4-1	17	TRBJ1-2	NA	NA	CASSPSSESPANYGYTF	TGCGCCAGCAGCCCCTCCTCCGAGAGCCCAGCTAACTATGGCTACACCTTC
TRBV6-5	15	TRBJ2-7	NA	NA	CARVGKVRISYEQYF	TGTGCCAGGGTAGGAAAGGTCCGGATCTCCTACGAGCAGTACTTC
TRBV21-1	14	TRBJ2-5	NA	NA	CASSKAVRQETQYF	TGTGCCAGCAGCAAAGCGGTCAGACAAGAGACCCAGTACTTC
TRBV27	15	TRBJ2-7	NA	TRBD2	CASSSRLAGNYEQYF	TGTGCCAGCAGTTCCCGACTAGCGGGAAACTACGAGCAGTACTTC
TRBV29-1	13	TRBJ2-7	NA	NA	CSAGNRETYEQYF	TGCAGCGCCGGGAACAGAGAAACCTACGAGCAGTACTTC
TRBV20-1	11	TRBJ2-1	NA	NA	CSAPKTNEQFF	TGCAGTGCCCCTAAGACGAATGAGCAGTTCTTC
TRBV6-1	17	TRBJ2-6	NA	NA	CASSARGTLSGANVLTF	TGTGCCAGCAGTGCTAGGGGGACTCTCTCTGGGGCCAACGTCCTGACTTTC
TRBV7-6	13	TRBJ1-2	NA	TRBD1	CASATTGGYGYTF	TGTGCCAGCGCAACTACAGGGGGCTATGGCTACACCTTC
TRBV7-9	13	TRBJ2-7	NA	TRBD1	CASSTGQDYEQYF	TGTGCCAGCAGCACGGGACAGGACTACGAGCAGTACTTC
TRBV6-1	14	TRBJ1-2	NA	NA	CASTETGRDYGYTF	TGTGCCAGCACCGAGACCGGACGGGACTATGGCTACACCTTC
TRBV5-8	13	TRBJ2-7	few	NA	CASSLESLGEQYF	TGTGCCAGCAGCCTCGAGTCCCTTGGGGAGCAGTACTTC
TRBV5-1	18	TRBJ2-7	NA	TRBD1	CASSFPSGTGAFSYEQYF	TGCGCCAGCAGCTTCCCTTCCGGGACAGGGGCTTTCTCCTACGAGCAGTACTTC
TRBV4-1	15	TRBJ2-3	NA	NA	CASSQEERSTDTQYF	TGCGCCAGCAGCCAAGAAGAGCGCAGCACAGATACGCAGTATTTT
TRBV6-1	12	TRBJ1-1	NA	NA	CASSGVDTEAFF	TGTGCCAGCAGTGGAGTAGACACTGAAGCTTTCTTT
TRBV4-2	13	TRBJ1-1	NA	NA	CASSQDGGTEAFF	TGTGCCAGCAGCCAAGATGGGGGCACTGAAGCTTTCTTT
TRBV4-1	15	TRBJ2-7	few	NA	CASSQEPRAPYEQYF	TGCGCCAGCAGCCAAGAGCCCCGGGCCCCCTACGAGCAGTACTTC
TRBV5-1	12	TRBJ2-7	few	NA	CASSLEGGEQYF	TGCGCCAGCAGCTTGGAAGGCGGCGAGCAGTACTTC
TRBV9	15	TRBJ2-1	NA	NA	CASSPSGGTYNEQFF	TGTGCCAGCAGCCCTAGCGGAGGGACATACAATGAGCAGTTCTTC
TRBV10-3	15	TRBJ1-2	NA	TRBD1	CAITAGTGGGGGYTF	TGTGCCATAACGGCTGGGACAGGGGGTGGAGGTGGCTACACCTTC
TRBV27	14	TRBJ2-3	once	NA	CASRVVALADTQYF	TGTGCCAGCAGGGTAGTAGCCCTGGCAGATACGCAGTATTTT
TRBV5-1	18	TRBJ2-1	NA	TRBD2	CASSLAYATSGSNNEQFF	TGCGCCAGCAGCTTGGCGTACGCGACTAGCGGGAGTAATAATGAGCAGTTCTTC
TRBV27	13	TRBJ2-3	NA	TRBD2	CASRRGATDTQYF	TGTGCCAGCAGGCGGGGGGCTACAGATACGCAGTATTTT
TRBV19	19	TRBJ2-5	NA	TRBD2	CASSKRLAGVGPTVETQYF	TGTGCCAGTAGTAAACGACTAGCGGGAGTTGGGCCGACAGTGGAGACCCAGTACTTC
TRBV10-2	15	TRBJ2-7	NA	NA	CASSESVVGSYEQYF	TGCGCCAGCAGTGAGTCGGTTGTGGGAAGCTACGAGCAGTACTTC
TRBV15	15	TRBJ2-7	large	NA	CATSRGGAEIDEQYF	TGTGCCACCAGCAGAGGGGGGGCGGAAATCGACGAGCAGTACTTC
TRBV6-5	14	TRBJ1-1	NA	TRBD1	CASSRDRGESEAFF	TGTGCCAGCAGTAGGGACAGGGGTGAGTCTGAAGCTTTCTTT
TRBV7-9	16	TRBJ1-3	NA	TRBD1	CASSPPGQPFGNTIYF	TGTGCCAGCAGCCCCCCGGGACAGCCCTTTGGAAACACCATATATTTT
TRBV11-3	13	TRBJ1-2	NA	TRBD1	CASSSDRGYGYTF	TGTGCCAGCAGTTCTGACAGGGGCTATGGCTACACCTTC
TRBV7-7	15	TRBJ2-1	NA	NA	CASSPEVGSYNEQFF	TGTGCCAGCAGCCCGGAGGTCGGCTCCTACAATGAGCAGTTCTTC
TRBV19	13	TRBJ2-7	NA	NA	CASSIAGINEQYF	TGTGCCAGTAGTATAGCGGGAATTAACGAGCAGTACTTC
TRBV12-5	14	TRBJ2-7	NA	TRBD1	CASGSGTGSIGQYF	TGTGCTAGTGGCTCCGGGACAGGGAGTATAGGGCAGTACTTC
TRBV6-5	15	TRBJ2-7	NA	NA	CASSYTLRQSDEQYF	TGTGCCAGCAGTTACACTCTAAGGCAGAGCGACGAGCAGTACTTC
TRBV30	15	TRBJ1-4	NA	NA	CAWSQTLATNEKLFF	TGTGCCTGGAGCCAGACTCTTGCAACTAATGAAAAACTGTTTTTT
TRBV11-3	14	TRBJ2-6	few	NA	CASSPDPGANVLTF	TGTGCCAGCAGCCCAGACCCTGGGGCCAACGTCCTGACTTTC
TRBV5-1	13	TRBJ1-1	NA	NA	CASREGGNTEAFF	TGCGCCAGCAGGGAGGGCGGTAACACTGAAGCTTTCTTT
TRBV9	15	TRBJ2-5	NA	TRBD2	CASSVLAGMEETQYF	TGTGCCAGCAGCGTCTTAGCGGGGATGGAAGAGACCCAGTACTTC
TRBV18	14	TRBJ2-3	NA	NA	CASSPGAGPDTQYF	TGTGCCAGCTCACCAGGGGCGGGTCCAGATACGCAGTATTTT
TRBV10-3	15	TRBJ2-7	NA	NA	CAISEYPGDAYEQYF	TGTGCCATCAGTGAGTACCCCGGGGATGCCTACGAGCAGTACTTC
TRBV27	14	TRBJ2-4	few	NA	CASSFRGSGHIQYF	TGTGCCAGCAGTTTTCGGGGGAGCGGGCACATTCAGTACTTC
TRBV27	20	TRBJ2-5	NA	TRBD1	CASSASVTGAAIHYQETQYF	TGTGCCAGCAGTGCGAGTGTAACAGGGGCCGCCATCCACTACCAAGAGACCCAGTACTTC
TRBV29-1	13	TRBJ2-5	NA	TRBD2	CSGSSGSGQTQYF	TGCAGCGGAAGTAGCGGGAGTGGGCAGACCCAGTACTTC
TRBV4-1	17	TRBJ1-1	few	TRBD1	CASSPQITGGENTEAFF	TGCGCCAGCAGCCCGCAGATAACAGGGGGGGAGAACACTGAAGCTTTCTTT
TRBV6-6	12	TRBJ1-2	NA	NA	CASSVQGRGYTF	TGTGCCAGCAGTGTACAGGGTCGGGGCTACACCTTC
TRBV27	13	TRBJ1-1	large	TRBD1	CASSLFGQGEAFF	TGTGCCAGCAGTTTATTCGGACAGGGGGAAGCTTTCTTT
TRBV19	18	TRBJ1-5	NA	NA	CASSMEADNVYSNQPQHF	TGTGCCAGTAGTATGGAGGCAGATAACGTATATAGCAATCAGCCCCAGCATTTT
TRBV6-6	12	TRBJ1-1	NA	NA	CASSWVETEAFF	TGTGCCAGCAGTTGGGTCGAGACTGAAGCTTTCTTT
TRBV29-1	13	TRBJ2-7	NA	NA	CSVEGRARGEQYF	TGCAGCGTTGAGGGAAGGGCCCGGGGGGAGCAGTACTTC
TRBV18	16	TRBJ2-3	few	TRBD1	CASSPPGQGLTDTQYF	TGTGCCAGCTCACCACCGGGACAGGGATTGACAGATACGCAGTATTTT
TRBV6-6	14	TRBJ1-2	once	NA	CASSYQTGRGGYTF	TGTGCCAGCAGTTACCAAACAGGGCGCGGTGGCTACACCTTC